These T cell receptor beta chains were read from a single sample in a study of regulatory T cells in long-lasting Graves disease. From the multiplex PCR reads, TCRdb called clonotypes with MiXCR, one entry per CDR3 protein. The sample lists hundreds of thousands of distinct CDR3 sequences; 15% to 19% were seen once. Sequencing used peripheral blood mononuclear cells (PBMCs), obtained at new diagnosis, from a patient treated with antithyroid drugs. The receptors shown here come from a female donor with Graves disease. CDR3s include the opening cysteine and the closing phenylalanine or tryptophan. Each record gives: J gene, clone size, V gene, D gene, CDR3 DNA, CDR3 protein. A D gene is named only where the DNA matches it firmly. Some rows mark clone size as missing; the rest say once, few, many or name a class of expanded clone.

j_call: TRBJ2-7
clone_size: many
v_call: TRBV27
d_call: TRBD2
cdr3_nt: TGTGCCAGTAGCGGGGGGACCTACGAGCAGTACTTC
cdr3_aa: CASSGGTYEQYF

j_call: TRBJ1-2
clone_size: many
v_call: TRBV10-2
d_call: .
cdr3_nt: TGCGCCAGCAGTGAGTCGCAGCGAAGGGACTATGGCTACACCTTC
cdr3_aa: CASSESQRRDYGYTF

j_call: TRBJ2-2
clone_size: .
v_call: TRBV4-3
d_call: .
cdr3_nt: TGCGCCAGCAGCCAAGACCGACCCGGGGAGCTGTTTTTT
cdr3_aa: CASSQDRPGELFF

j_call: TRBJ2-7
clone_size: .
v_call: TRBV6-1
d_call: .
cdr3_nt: TGTGCCAGCAGTCCCCGGGTGTTTGGGGGCGGGTACGAGCAGTACTTC
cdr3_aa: CASSPRVFGGGYEQYF

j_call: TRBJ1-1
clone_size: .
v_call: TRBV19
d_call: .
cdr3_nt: TGTGCCAGTAGACCGCGGACAGAAGAATACACTGAAGCTTTCTTT
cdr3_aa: CASRPRTEEYTEAFF

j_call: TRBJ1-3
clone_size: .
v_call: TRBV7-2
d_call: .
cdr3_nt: TGTGCCAGCAGCCAACTCCCAGGGGAGGGAAACACCATATATTTT
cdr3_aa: CASSQLPGEGNTIYF

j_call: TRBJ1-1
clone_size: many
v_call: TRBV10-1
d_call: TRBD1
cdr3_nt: TGCGCCAGCAGTGAGTCGAAACAGGGGGTTGGTTCTGAAGCTTTCTTT
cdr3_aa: CASSESKQGVGSEAFF

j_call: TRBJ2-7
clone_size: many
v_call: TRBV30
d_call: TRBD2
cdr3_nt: TGTGCCTGGAGGTTGCAGCGGGGTTCTTACGAGCAGTACTTC
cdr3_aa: CAWRLQRGSYEQYF

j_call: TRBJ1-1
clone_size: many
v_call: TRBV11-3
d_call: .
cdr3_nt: TGTGCCAGCAGCGCGGGGGGGTTTGGGAACACTGAAGCTTTCTTT
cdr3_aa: CASSAGGFGNTEAFF

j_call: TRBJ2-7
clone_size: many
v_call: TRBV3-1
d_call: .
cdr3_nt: TGTGCCAGCAGCCTCGGACCCACCTACGAGCAGTACTTC
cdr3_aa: CASSLGPTYEQYF

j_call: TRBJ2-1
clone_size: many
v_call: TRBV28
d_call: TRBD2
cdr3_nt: TGTGCCAGCAGTCAAAGCGGGAGGAGGGGTGAGCAGTTCTTC
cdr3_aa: CASSQSGRRGEQFF

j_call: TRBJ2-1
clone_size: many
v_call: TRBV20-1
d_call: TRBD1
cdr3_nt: TGCAGTGCTACTCAGGGGGCATACGAGCAGTTCTTC
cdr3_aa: CSATQGAYEQFF

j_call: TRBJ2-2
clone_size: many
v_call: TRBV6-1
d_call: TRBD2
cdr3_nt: TGTGCCAGCAGTCGTCTAGCGGGGGGCGGGGTTCGCACCGGGGAGCTGTTTTTT
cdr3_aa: CASSRLAGGGVRTGELFF

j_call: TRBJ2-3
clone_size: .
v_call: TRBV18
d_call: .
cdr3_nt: TGTGCCAGCTCGATACAGGGGGGGAGGACAGATACGCAGTATTTT
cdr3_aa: CASSIQGGRTDTQYF

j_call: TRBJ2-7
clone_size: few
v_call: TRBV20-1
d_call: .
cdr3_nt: TGCAGTGCCAACTTGGACAGCACCTACGAGCAGTACTTC
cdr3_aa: CSANLDSTYEQYF

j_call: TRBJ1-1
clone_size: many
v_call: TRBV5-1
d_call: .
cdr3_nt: TGCGCCAGCAGTCCAACCAGGAACACTGAAGCTTTCTTT
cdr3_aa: CASSPTRNTEAFF

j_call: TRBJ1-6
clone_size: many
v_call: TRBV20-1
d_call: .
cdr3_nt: TGCAGTGCTAGAGGTACTCGGAATGCAGGCGCTAATTCACCCCTCCACTTT
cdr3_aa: CSARGTRNAGANSPLHF

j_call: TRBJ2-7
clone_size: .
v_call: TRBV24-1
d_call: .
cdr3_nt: TGTGCCACCAGTGAACCTCGGGACGCCGGAGCCTACGAGCAGTACTTC
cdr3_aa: CATSEPRDAGAYEQYF

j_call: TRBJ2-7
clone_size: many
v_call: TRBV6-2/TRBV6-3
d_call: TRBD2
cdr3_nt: TGTGCCAGCAGTTACGCTACTCCGGCTAGCGGGAGGATCTACGAGCAGTACTTC
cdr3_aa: CASSYATPASGRIYEQYF